The clone carrying this T cell receptor beta chain was counted a few times. The antigen is not known. These data originate in a study of a mutant IDH1 vaccine in newly diagnosed glioma. Study background: Vaccinations were initiated 4-6 weeks following radiotherapy alone, or were given together with temozolomide cycles. Before enrollment, patients got radiotherapy alone, temozolomide alone, or mostly the combination. Treated patients were approximately 62% male, 37.5% female, mean age around 40 years.

Overall study results and limits: Seemingly, pseudoprogression had no relation to changes in the top peripheral T cell clonotypes.

Time point here: week 47, end of study. In the vaccine, a single dose held 300 ug of the mutant IDH1 20-mer peptide, along with topical imiquimod. The CDR3 is 15 residues long. Germline CDR1 is LNHDA and CDR2 is SQIVND (reference sequence). V was clipped by 4 bases and J by 4 bases, with 14 bases between them. The method was immunoSEQ multiplex PCR; TCRdb's version includes in-frame clones alone and lacks a portion of them. The data show tens of thousands of clones, about 81% seen once. The J gene is TRBJ1-5, the V gene TRBV19, with D unresolved. The origin of this receptor is a man aged 35 to 55 with glioma. Material: PBMCs, obtained from a glioma patient whose treatment included an IDH1 peptide vaccine. The CDR3 DNA reads as TGTGCCAGTAGTACCGACAACGGGGTAAATCAGCCCCAGCATTTT. This codes for CASSTDNGVNQPQHF.